The 29 T cell receptor beta chains below were found in one sample sequenced in a study of vaccination and CD4 T cells after COVID-19. Stated treatment: approximately nine-day PBMC culture with coronavirus spike peptide pools or control peptides (ViraFEST assay). These receptors have no known antigen. With the Oncomine TCR Beta short-read assay, DNA from cultured CD4+ T cells was sequenced. TCRdb passed the PCR reads through MiXCR, listing each CDR3 protein once. The sample lists around 20,000 distinct CDR3 sequences, 44% occurring once. The sample consisted of CD4+ T cells from blood, cultured in vitro, taken before SARS-CoV-2 vaccination. These receptors were taken from a human donor who had recovered from COVID-19.

The chain joins TRBV29-1 to TRBJ2-3; 11 bases align to TRBD1. The V gene's germline CDR1 is SQVTM and CDR2 ANQGSEA. V was pared by 4 bases and J by 3 bases, with 6 bases of the junction left unmatched. CDR3 length: 15 amino acids. CDR3 nucleotide sequence: TGCAGCGTTGCTGGGACAGGGGGATTAACAGATACGCAGTATTTT. Encoded protein: CSVAGTGGLTDTQYF.

V gene TRBV28 combines with J gene TRBJ2-5; the D gene is possibly TRBD2 (5 bases). Trimming stripped 6 bases from V and 4 bases from J, with 18 bases between. Germline CDR1 reads MDHEN; CDR2 reads SYDVKM. The CDR3 has 15 residues. The CDR3 loop is CASSPRGGGSETQYF. CDR3 DNA sequence: TGTGCCAGCAGCCCCCGGGGTGGCGGTTCAGAGACCCAGTACTTC.

The chain employs TRBV6-1 and TRBJ2-2; D remains unclear. The CDR3 sequence is 14 residues long. V dropped 6 bases and J dropped 0 bases, with 8 bases sitting between them. Germline CDR1 and CDR2: MNHNS and SASEGT. The CDR3 DNA is TGTGCCAGCAGCCCTAAGACGAACACCGGGGAGCTGTTTTTT. Translation: CASSPKTNTGELFF.

This chain uses TRBV4-1 with TRBJ2-7, with TRBD2 matching 13 bases. V shed 2 bases, J shed 1 base, and the junction held 2 bases outside the gene matches. The germline CDR1 and CDR2 sequences are MGHRA and YSYEKL. The CDR3 is made up of 16 amino acids. The CDR3 loop reads CASSQTSGRASYEQYF. The CDR3 region has the DNA TGCGCCAGCAGCCAAACTAGCGGGAGGGCGTCCTACGAGCAGTACTTC.

The CDR3 DNA follows: TGCAGTGCTAGAGACAGGGACAGGGTACCCTACGAGCAGTACTTC. It encodes CSARDRDRVPYEQYF. The chain recombines TRBV20-1 with TRBJ2-7; 9 nucleotides agree with TRBD1. This CDR3 has 15 amino acids. The junction had 5 bases not matched to a gene; V was cut back by 0 bases and J by 2 bases. The germline CDR1 and CDR2 sequences are DFQATT and SNEGSKA (reference sequence).

V and J are TRBV19 and TRBJ2-3; D may be TRBD1 (5 bases). The CDR3 loop spans 15 amino acids. The germline V and J ends were trimmed by 1 base and 4 bases, with 12 bases remaining between them. Germline V gene sequence: CDR1 LNHDA, CDR2 SQIVND (reference sequence). The DNA of the CDR3 is TGTGCCAGTAGTATAGCGGTAGGGGTGGCAGATACGCAGTATTTT. Its protein is CASSIAVGVADTQYF.

J is TRBJ1-2 and V is TRBV7-2, with D possibly matching TRBD1 (5 bases). From germline, CDR1 is SGHTA and CDR2 FQGNSA. Between the trimmed V and J ends, which lost 0 bases and 8 bases, there was a span of 10 bases. The CDR3 runs to 13 residues. DNA of the CDR3: TGTGCCAGCAGCTTAGCGGGGGATTTAGGCTACACCTTC. It is translated as CASSLAGDLGYTF. The entire variable domain, with the rest obtained from reference TRBV7-2 and TRBJ1-2, is as follows: GAGVSQSPSNKVTEKGKDVELRCDPISGHTALYWYRQSLGQGLEFLIYFQGNSAPDKSGLPSDRFSAERTGGSVSTLTIQRTQQEDSAVYLCASSLAGDLGYTFGSGTRLTVV.

This rearrangement joins TRBV6-5 to TRBJ2-1, with a tentative D call TRBD2 (5 bases). CDR1 is MNHEY and CDR2 is SVGAGI in the germline V gene. The CDR3 totals 15 residues. Trimming stripped 0 bases from V and 2 bases from J, with 8 bases between. The CDR3 DNA is TGTGCCAGCAGTTACTCGGCGGGTACCTACAATGAGCAGTTCTTC. Translating it yields CASSYSAGTYNEQFF.

This sequence joins TRBV7-8 and TRBJ2-1; no clear D. V lost 3 bases to trimming and J lost 5 bases, with 5 bases between them. Germline V lookup: CDR1 SGHVS, CDR2 FQNEAQ. The CDR3 consists of 12 residues. The CDR3 here is CASSFRDNEQFF. CDR3 sequence (DNA): TGTGCCAGCAGCTTCCGGGACAATGAGCAGTTCTTC. The full variable domain, rest sourced from reference TRBV7-8 and TRBJ2-1, is GAGVSQSPRYKVAKRGQDVALRCDPISGHVSLFWYQQALGQGPEFLTYFQNEAQLDKSGLPSDRFFAERPEGSVSTLKIQRTQQEDSAVYLCASSFRDNEQFFGPGTRLTVL.

In this sample, this clonotype turned up once. This chain connects TRBV11-3 to TRBJ2-7; no reliable D call. CDR1 and CDR2 (germline): SGHNT, YENEEA. V shed 3 bases and J shed 0 bases, with 9 bases lying between them. The length of the CDR3 is 14 residues. The chain's CDR3 is CASSFEGNSYEQYF. As DNA, the CDR3 is TGTGCCAGCAGCTTTGAAGGGAACTCCTACGAGCAGTACTTC. The variable domain in full, with the rest retrieved from reference TRBV11-3 and TRBJ2-7, is EAGVVQSPRYKIIEKKQPVAFWCNPISGHNTLYWYLQNLGQGPELLIRYENEEAVDDSQLPKDRFSAERLKGVDSTLKIQPAELGDSAVYLCASSFEGNSYEQYFGPGTRLTVT.

This rearrangement joins TRBV24-1 to TRBJ2-4; D is unclear. V lost 1 base, J lost 1 base, and 16 bases lay in between. Germline V CDR1 and CDR2: KGHDR, SFDVKD. This CDR3 contains 18 residues. This CDR3 is CATSDFIVGGLAKNIQYF. The CDR3 DNA reads as TGTGCCACCAGTGATTTCATTGTGGGTGGGTTGGCCAAAAACATTCAGTACTTC.

The chain recombines TRBV10-3 with TRBJ1-2; D unclear. Trimming shortened V by 5 bases and J by 0 bases, and 7 bases separated the two germline ends. Germline values: CDR1 ENHRY, CDR2 SYGVKD. The CDR3 is made up of 13 amino acids. This CDR3 reads CAISPEANYGYTF. DNA of the CDR3: TGTGCCATCAGTCCGGAGGCTAACTATGGCTACACCTTC.

With respect to this clonotype: Sequence at one end of the junction differs from germline and may be a read error. The CDR3 DNA follows: TGTGCCAGCAGCGTAAATGGGGTCAACGTCCTGACTTTC. The encoded protein is CASSVNGVNVLTF. The chain links TRBV9 to TRBJ2-6; D is uncertain. Germline V gives CDR1 SGDLS, CDR2 YYNGEE. The CDR3 is 13 amino acids.

This clonotype is judged medium-sized. The genes are TRBV10-3 and TRBJ1-2, with D possibly matching TRBD1 (6 bases). The CDR3 spans 14 residues. Germline CDR1 reads ENHRY; CDR2 reads SYGVKD. V lost 4 bases and J lost 4, with 13 bases in between. The CDR3 nucleotides are TGTGCCATCAGTGGAGTAAACAGGGTCTATGGCTACACCTTC. The encoded protein is CAISGVNRVYGYTF.

In its sample, this clonotype was seen once. The chain recombines TRBV6-1 with TRBJ2-1; TRBD1 aligns across 8 bases. The CDR3 totals 16 residues. Per germline, CDR1 MNHNS and CDR2 SASEGT. V lost 6 bases to trimming and J lost 7 bases; unmatched junction nucleotides: 14. CDR3 region: CASRPDGQGAGNEQFF. The CDR3 region has the DNA TGTGCCAGCAGACCTGACGGGCAGGGGGCAGGGAATGAGCAGTTCTTC.

This clonotype has more than one count but fewer than ten. The gene calls are TRBV20-1 and TRBJ1-1; D is uncertain. The germline gives CDR1 DFQATT, CDR2 SNEGSKA (reference sequence). V was trimmed by 5 bases and J by 4 bases, leaving 8 bases between them. The CDR3 loop spans 11 amino acids. DNA for the CDR3: TGCAGTGCTGAGCGGGCCACTGAAGCTTTCTTT. Translation gives CSAERATEAFF.

V gene TRBV5-6 combines with J gene TRBJ1-6; D is perhaps TRBD1 (5 bases). Between the trimmed V and J ends, which lost 2 bases and 10 bases, there was a span of 13 bases. The germline V gene has CDR1 SGHDT and CDR2 YYEEEE. The CDR3 spans 14 residues. CDR3 in amino acids: CASSFGQGGSPLHF. CDR3 DNA: TGTGCCAGCAGCTTCGGTCAGGGTGGATCACCCCTCCACTTT.

This chain joins TRBV12-3 or TRBV12-4 and TRBJ2-5; TRBD1 aligns across 9 bases. The CDR3 has 15 residues. V dropped 3 bases and J dropped 4; count of bases not matched to a gene: 6. The CDR3 DNA reads as TGTGCCAGCAGTTTCGGGACAGGGAAAGGAGAGACCCAGTACTTC. This encodes CASSFGTGKGETQYF.

This clonotype was counted a few times. The gene calls are TRBV6-1 and TRBJ2-5, with D uncertain. Looked up from germline, CDR1 is MNHNS and CDR2 is SASEGT. The ends were cut back, 4 bases at V and 3 bases at J, with 9 bases in the middle. The CDR3 is 13 residues long. DNA for the CDR3: TGTGCCAGCAGTGTCCAGAGAGAAGAGACCCAGTACTTC. This codes for CASSVQREETQYF.

J is TRBJ2-7 and V is TRBV20-1; possibly TRBD1 for D (5 bases). Germline assignment: CDR1 DFQATT and CDR2 SNEGSKA (reference sequence). The length of the CDR3 is 13 residues. V dropped 6 bases and J dropped 1 base, with 13 bases sitting between them. The CDR3 here is CSATEDNSYEQYF. DNA for the CDR3: TGCAGTGCCACCGAGGACAATTCCTACGAGCAGTACTTC.

This chain uses TRBV5-6 with TRBJ2-3; D is possibly TRBD2 (6 bases). This CDR3 has 14 residues. Germline assignment: CDR1 SGHDT and CDR2 YYEEEE. Trimming removed 3 bases at V and 1 base at J, with 9 bases between. The CDR3: CASSWASGTDTQYF. The CDR3 nucleotides read TGTGCCAGCAGCTGGGCTAGCGGCACAGATACGCAGTATTTT. Filled out from reference TRBV5-6 and TRBJ2-3, the complete variable domain reads DAGVTQSPTHLIKTRGQQVTLRCSPKSGHDTVSWYQQALGQGPQFIFQYYEEEERQRGNFPDRFSGHQFPNYSSELNVNALLLGDSALYLCASSWASGTDTQYFGPGTRLTVL.

The CDR3: CASSFGTSRRDYNEQFF. CDR3 sequence (DNA): TGTGCCAGCAGCTTTGGCACCTCGCGGCGAGACTACAATGAGCAGTTCTTC. The chain joins TRBV7-9 to TRBJ2-1; D is ambiguous. The V and J ends lost 3 bases and 3 bases respectively, with 18 bases between them. Germline assignment: CDR1 SEHNR and CDR2 FQNEAQ (reference sequence). This CDR3 has 17 residues.

The V call is TRBV12-3 or TRBV12-4, the J call TRBJ1-5; 10 bases are a match to TRBD1. V lost 7 bases, J lost 4 bases, and 7 bases stayed unmatched. This CDR3 has 15 residues. CDR3 sequence reads: CASTQTGGRNQPQHF. CDR3 DNA: TGTGCCAGCACCCAGACAGGGGGCCGTAATCAGCCCCAGCATTTT.

This clonotype was found a few times. The CDR3 sequence: CSAREAGSLMNTEAFF. As DNA, the CDR3 is TGCAGTGCTAGAGAGGCTGGCAGCCTCATGAACACTGAAGCTTTCTTT. The chain recombines TRBV20-1 with TRBJ1-1; unclear D gene. The CDR3 has 16 amino acids. The V end was cut by 0 bases, the J end by 0 bases, with 14 bases between. CDR1 is DFQATT and CDR2 is SNEGSKA in the germline V gene (reference sequence).

The genes are TRBV7-9 and TRBJ1-6; D is undetermined. This CDR3 has 14 amino acids. The V gene's germline CDR1 is SEHNR and CDR2 FQNEAQ (reference sequence). V lost 5 bases and J lost 7, with 12 bases in between. The CDR3 DNA sequence: TGTGCCAGCAGCCCCGGCGCACCAAATTCACCCCTCCACTTT. This gives the protein CASSPGAPNSPLHF.

The V call is TRBV20-1, the J call TRBJ2-1, with 9 bases matching TRBD2. Germline V gives CDR1 DFQATT, CDR2 SNEGSKA (reference sequence). The trim removed 6 bases at V and 5 bases at J, leaving 8 bases unmatched. The CDR3 has 14 residues. The DNA of the CDR3 is TGCAGTGCCCCAGCTGGCGGGGGGGACAATGAGCAGTTCTTC. Its protein product is CSAPAGGGDNEQFF.

The V and J genes are TRBV6-1 and TRBJ2-5, with 7 bases fitting TRBD2. V shed 7 bases and J 3 bases; nucleotides not matched to a gene: 2. In germline, CDR1 is MNHNS, CDR2 SASEGT. The CDR3 has 12 residues. The CDR3 sequence: CASNRGEETQYF. Written as DNA, the CDR3 is TGTGCCAGCAATCGGGGGGAAGAGACCCAGTACTTC.

The chain couples TRBV27 to TRBJ1-2; 9 nucleotides align to TRBD1. This CDR3 has 14 amino acids. The trim removed 4 bases at V and 7 bases at J, leaving 7 bases unmatched. Germline CDR1 and CDR2: MNHEY and SMNVEV (reference sequence). CDR3 region: CASSSSQGALGYTF. CDR3 nucleotide sequence: TGTGCCAGCAGTTCCTCACAGGGGGCTCTTGGCTACACCTTC.

CDR3: CASSSRLAGGYYEQYF. CDR3 DNA: TGTGCCAGCAGCTCTCGACTAGCGGGAGGTTATTACGAGCAGTACTTC. V is TRBV11-2 and J is TRBJ2-7; 13 bases are a match to TRBD2. After removal of 4 bases from V and 4 bases from J, the junction contained 7 bases not matched to a gene. Germline CDR1 SGHAT, CDR2 FQNNGV. The CDR3 has 16 amino acids.